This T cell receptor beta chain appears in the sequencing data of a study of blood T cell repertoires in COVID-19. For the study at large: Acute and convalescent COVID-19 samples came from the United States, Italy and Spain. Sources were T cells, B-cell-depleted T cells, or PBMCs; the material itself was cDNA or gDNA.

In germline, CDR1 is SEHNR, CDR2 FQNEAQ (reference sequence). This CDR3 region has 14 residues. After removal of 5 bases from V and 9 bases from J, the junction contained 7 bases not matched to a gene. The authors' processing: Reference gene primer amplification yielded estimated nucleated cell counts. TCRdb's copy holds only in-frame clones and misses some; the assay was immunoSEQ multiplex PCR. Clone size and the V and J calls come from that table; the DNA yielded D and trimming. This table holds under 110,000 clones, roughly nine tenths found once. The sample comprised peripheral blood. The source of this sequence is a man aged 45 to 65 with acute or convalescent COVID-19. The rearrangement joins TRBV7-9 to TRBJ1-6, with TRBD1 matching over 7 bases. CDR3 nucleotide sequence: TGTGCCAGCAGCCTCCAGGGGGTGGGTTCACCCCTCCACTTT. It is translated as CASSLQGVGSPLHF.